The 26 T cell receptor beta chains below were found in one sample sequenced in a study of early T cells in non-severe SARS-CoV-2 infection. TCRdb itself ran the 5' RACE reads through MiXCR, one entry per CDR3 protein. The sample records approximately 83,000 distinct CDR3 sequences, over 13% being singletons. Sample: whole blood. These receptors came from an adult who was a healthcare worker with PCR-confirmed SARS-CoV-2 infection or an uninfected control (not recorded which).

The chain is built from TRBV3-1 and TRBJ2-1; 9 positions match TRBD1. CDR1 is LGHDT and CDR2 is YNNKEL in the germline V gene (reference sequence). The CDR3 has 17 amino acids. V trimming: 3 bases; J trimming: 5 bases; junction bases outside the gene matches: 11. In nucleotides, the CDR3 is TGTGCCAGCAGCCAGGAGACAGGGGGGACTGTAGACAATGAGCAGTTCTTC. Amino acid sequence: CASSQETGGTVDNEQFF.

This clonotype was counted between two and nine times. This chain connects TRBV5-1 to TRBJ2-2; 8 bases agree with TRBD1. J was trimmed by 4 bases and V by 4 bases; bases with no gene match: 3. The CDR3 contains 14 residues. Looked up from germline, CDR1 is SGHRS and CDR2 is YFSETQ. CDR3 protein: CASSTGGSTGELFF. DNA for the CDR3: TGCGCCAGCAGCACAGGGGGAAGCACCGGGGAGCTGTTTTTT.

Many counts were recorded for this clonotype. The chain carries TRBV6-6 and TRBJ1-5; TRBD1 matches at 7 bases. V shed 5 bases, J shed 7 bases, and the junction held 8 bases outside the gene matches. This CDR3 has 14 residues. Germline CDR1 and CDR2: MNHNY and SVGAGI (reference sequence). The CDR3 loop is CASSATDRAQPQHF. CDR3 in DNA: TGTGCCAGCAGTGCAACCGACAGGGCACAGCCCCAGCATTTT.

The rearrangement uses TRBV4-1 and TRBJ1-1, with 8 bases lining up with TRBD1. V lost 7 bases to trimming and J lost 1 base; unmatched junction nucleotides: 8. Germline lookup yields CDR1 MGHRA and CDR2 YSYEKL. The CDR3 length is 15 residues. CDR3 amino acids: CASNPGQGSNTEAFF. CDR3 sequence (DNA): TGCGCCAGCAACCCCGGACAGGGTTCGAACACTGAAGCTTTCTTT.

There are a few counts of this clonotype. The chain employs TRBV28 and TRBJ2-7; tentatively, D is TRBD1 (6 bases). This CDR3 is 11 amino acids long. Germline V gene sequence: CDR1 MDHEN, CDR2 SYDVKM. Trimming shortened V by 6 bases and J by 3 bases, and 6 bases separated the two germline ends. This CDR3 reads CASRDSYEQYF. CDR3 coding DNA: TGTGCCAGCAGGGACAGCTACGAGCAGTACTTC. Full variable domain (remainder filled in from reference TRBV28 and TRBJ2-7): DVKVTQSSRYLVKRTGEKVFLECVQDMDHENMFWYRQDPGLGLRLIYFSYDVKMKEKGDIPEGYSVSREKKERFSLILESASTNQTSMYLCASRDSYEQYFGPGTRLTVT.

Ten or more counts support this clonotype. The chain has TRBV7-9 and TRBJ2-7, with a possible D match to TRBD1 (6 bases). The CDR3 runs to 15 residues. Trimming shortened V by 0 bases and J by 4 bases, and 13 bases separated the two germline ends. CDR1 SEHNR and CDR2 FQNEAQ come from the germline V gene (reference sequence). CDR3 coding DNA: TGTGCCAGCAGCTTAGCGTCGGGGACAAGATACGAGCAGTACTTC. Amino acid sequence: CASSLASGTRYEQYF.

In this sample, this clonotype turned up a few times. This chain connects TRBV27 to TRBJ2-1, with 7 bases fitting TRBD2. Trimming at V came to 3 bases and at J to 9 bases, leaving 14 bases not matched to a gene. Per the germline V gene, CDR1 is MNHEY and CDR2 is SMNVEV (reference sequence). This CDR3 is built from 16 residues. CDR3 amino acids: CASSLDYGGGPGEQFF. In nucleotides, the CDR3 is TGTGCCAGCAGTTTGGACTATGGGGGAGGGCCGGGTGAGCAGTTCTTC.

This clonotype has more than one count but fewer than ten. The V and J genes are TRBV7-9 and TRBJ2-1; the match to TRBD1 covers 7 bases. Looked up from germline, CDR1 is SEHNR and CDR2 is FQNEAQ (reference sequence). This CDR3 is built from 15 residues. V lost 2 bases, J lost 0 bases, and 1 base stayed unmatched. Written as DNA, the CDR3 is TGTGCCAGCAGCTTAAGGGGGCCCTCCTACAATGAGCAGTTCTTC. It yields the protein CASSLRGPSYNEQFF. Drawing the rest from reference TRBV7-9 and TRBJ2-1, the complete variable domain is DTGVSQNPRHKITKRGQNVTFRCDPISEHNRLYWYRQTLGQGPEFLTYFQNEAQLEKSRLLSDRFSAERPKGSFSTLEIQRTEQGDSAMYLCASSLRGPSYNEQFFGPGTRLTVL.

This clonotype occurred many times. The V and J genes are TRBV30 and TRBJ1-1; D is ambiguous. The CDR3 length is 12 residues. With 3 bases removed from V and 2 bases from J, the gap between germline ends came to 7 bases. Germline assignment: CDR1 GTSNPN and CDR2 SVGIG (reference sequence). CDR3 in amino acids: CAWRDLNTEAFF. DNA for the CDR3: TGTGCCTGGAGGGACCTTAACACTGAAGCTTTCTTT.

This clonotype came up once. This may arise from a read error, as a much more abundant clone is one base away. V is TRBV5-7 and J is TRBJ2-1; D uncertain. TRBV5-7 has ORF status, its function being uncertain. V lost 10 bases, J lost 4 bases, and 15 bases lay in between. This CDR3 spans 13 amino acids. The CDR3 loop is CAWGEWIYNEQFF. CDR3 sequence (DNA): TGTGCCTGGGGTGAGTGGATATACAATGAGCAGTTCTTC.

This clonotype came up many times. The chain carries TRBV3-1 and TRBJ2-1; D might be TRBD2 (6 bases). CDR3 length: 14 amino acids. Germline CDR1 LGHDT, CDR2 YNNKEL (reference sequence). The ends were cut back, 3 bases at V and 8 bases at J, with 14 bases in the middle. CDR3: CASSHQTSVYEQFF. The CDR3, as DNA: TGTGCCAGCAGCCATCAGACTAGTGTGTATGAGCAGTTCTTC.

The chain links TRBV27 to TRBJ2-3; D gene unclear. V dropped 2 bases and J dropped 7 bases, with 13 bases sitting between them. CDR3 size: 14 residues. The V gene's germline CDR1 is MNHEY and CDR2 SMNVEV (reference sequence). CDR3 nucleotides: TGTGCCAGCAGTTTAAGGCGTCCGGGCAATACGCAGTATTTT. Translated: CASSLRRPGNTQYF.

This clonotype occurred many times. This sequence joins TRBV24-1 and TRBJ2-2; D not certain. Trimming pared 3 bases from V and 5 bases from J, leaving 0 bases between. From germline, CDR1 is KGHDR and CDR2 SFDVKD. The CDR3 is 11 residues long. In DNA form, the CDR3 reads TGTGCCACCAGTGATACCGGGGAGCTGTTTTTT. As protein: CATSDTGELFF.

Points on this clonotype: Because the CDR3 is missing its conserved closing phenylalanine or tryptophan, this is likely a read error. The chain is built from TRBV18 and TRBJ2-1, with 10 bases matching TRBD2. The trim removed 0 bases at V and 5 bases at J, leaving 4 bases unmatched. The CDR3 covers 16 residues. The germline V gene encodes CDR1 KGHSH and CDR2 LQKENI. The CDR3 loop reads CASSPPDGLADNEQFS. In DNA form, the CDR3 reads TGTGCCAGCTCACCACCGGATGGACTAGCGGACAATGAGCAGTTCTCC.

The sample holds a few counts of this clonotype. The V call is TRBV11-2, the J call TRBJ2-3; 11 bases align to TRBD2. Germline lookup yields CDR1 SGHAT and CDR2 FQNNGV. The CDR3 has 17 residues. Trimming removed 1 base from V and 4 bases from J; junction bases left unmatched: 7. The CDR3 here is CASSLALLAGEADTQYF. The CDR3 DNA reads as TGTGCCAGCAGCTTAGCGCTACTAGCGGGGGAGGCAGATACGCAGTATTTT.

The V and J genes are TRBV29-1 and TRBJ1-1; the match to TRBD1 covers 8 bases. Germline V gene lookup returns CDR1 SQVTM and CDR2 ANQGSEA. CDR3 length: 11 amino acids. Losses at the gene ends were 3 bases for V and 10 bases for J; bases not matched to a gene: 4. The CDR3 DNA sequence: TGCAGCGTTGACAGGGGGCCTAGAGCTTTCTTT. This gives the protein CSVDRGPRAFF. Looking up the rest from reference TRBV29-1 and TRBJ1-1 gives the full variable domain: SAVISQKPSRDICQRGTSLTIQCQVDSQVTMMFWYRQQPGQSLTLIATANQGSEATYESGFVIDKFPISRPNLTFSTLTVSNMSPEDSSIYLCSVDRGPRAFFGQGTRLTVV.

V is TRBV7-3 and J is TRBJ2-1; 8 bases line up with TRBD1. The CDR3 sequence is 13 residues long. V trimming: 4 bases; J trimming: 13 bases; junction bases outside the gene matches: 9. In germline, CDR1 is SGHTA, CDR2 FQGTGA. The CDR3 loop is CASSSPQGTGQFF. The CDR3 bases are TGTGCCAGCAGCTCACCCCAGGGGACAGGACAGTTCTTC.

The chain has TRBV27 and TRBJ2-7, with 8 bases fitting TRBD1. This CDR3 is built from 14 residues. Trimming cost V 6 bases and J 5 bases; bases outside gene matches: 9. Germline loops: CDR1 MNHEY, CDR2 SMNVEV (reference sequence). As DNA, the CDR3 is TGTGCCAGCAGGATACAGGGGGTCGCCAACGAGCAGTACTTC. Translated: CASRIQGVANEQYF.

V usage is TRBV11-2 and J usage is TRBJ2-7; D not certain. Per germline, CDR1 SGHAT and CDR2 FQNNGV. The CDR3 consists of 12 residues. V gave up 7 bases and J gave up 7 bases, with 14 bases separating them. The CDR3 DNA follows: TGTGCCAGCAAGGGAACCTTCATGGAGCAGTACTTC. Translation: CASKGTFMEQYF.

This clonotype was found a few times. The rearrangement joins TRBV6-1 to TRBJ1-2, with 8 bases that match TRBD1. V lost 6 bases and J lost 3; bases outside the gene matches: 9. The CDR3 totals 15 residues. From germline, CDR1 is MNHNS and CDR2 SASEGT. The CDR3 is CASRNVRTGYYGYTF. CDR3 nucleotide sequence: TGTGCCAGCAGGAACGTCAGGACAGGGTACTATGGCTACACCTTC.

This clonotype was counted between two and nine times. The chain recombines TRBV7-2 with TRBJ2-3; 9 bases are a match to TRBD2. V lost 1 base to trimming and J lost 4 bases; unmatched junction nucleotides: 6. CDR1 is SGHTA and CDR2 is FQGNSA in the germline V gene. The CDR3 has 16 residues. The CDR3 bases are TGTGCCAGCAGCTTAGGACGCGGGGGGGCCTCAGATACGCAGTATTTT. Translating gives CASSLGRGGASDTQYF.

The chain recombines TRBV7-2 with TRBJ2-3; 10 bases align to TRBD2. Trimming cost V 3 bases and J 3 bases; bases outside gene matches: 3. CDR1 and CDR2 (germline): SGHTA, FQGNSA. The CDR3 loop spans 15 amino acids. The CDR3 here is CASSFRAGGTDTQYF. The CDR3 region has the DNA TGTGCCAGCAGCTTTCGAGCGGGGGGGACAGATACGCAGTATTTT.

This clonotype was detected a few times. The chain links TRBV7-6 to TRBJ2-1; D gene ambiguous. The CDR3 loop spans 14 amino acids. V was trimmed by 0 bases and J by 10 bases, leaving 13 bases between them. Germline V lookup: CDR1 SGHVS, CDR2 FNYEAQ. The CDR3 bases are TGTGCCAGCAGCTTAGCAGGCGGCCATACGGAGCAGTTCTTC. Protein: CASSLAGGHTEQFF.

This clonotype turned up a few times. The V call is TRBV20-1, the J call TRBJ1-2; D is unresolved. The germline V gene encodes CDR1 DFQATT and CDR2 SNEGSKA (reference sequence). Trimming took off 0 bases at V and 0 bases at J, with 11 bases between the two ends. The CDR3 is 15 residues long. The CDR3 region is CSARDGSVANYGYTF. As DNA, the CDR3 is TGCAGTGCTAGAGATGGGTCTGTAGCTAACTATGGCTACACCTTC.

This clonotype was found a few times. The V gene is TRBV29-1, the J gene TRBJ2-1; D is undetermined. CDR1 is SQVTM, CDR2 ANQGSEA, per germline. This CDR3 has 12 amino acids. Trimming left V 0 bases short and J 10 bases short, with 10 bases between. CDR3 nucleotides: TGCAGCGTTGAAGATTCAGTGTTCGAGCAGTTCTTC. Translation: CSVEDSVFEQFF.

This clonotype showed up just a few times. V usage is TRBV11-2 and J usage is TRBJ2-7; TRBD2 is a possible D gene (6 bases). The CDR3 has 17 amino acids. Germline V gene data show CDR1 as SGHAT and CDR2 as FQNNGV. V was shortened by 1 base and J by 0 bases, with 16 bases between the two germline ends. The CDR3: CASSLVPNLATSYEQYF. CDR3 in DNA: TGTGCCAGCAGCTTAGTCCCCAACCTAGCGACCTCCTACGAGCAGTACTTC. Based on the CDR3 plus reference TRBV11-2 and TRBJ2-7, the full variable domain is EAGVAQSPRYKIIEKRQSVAFWCNPISGHATLYWYQQILGQGPKLLIQFQNNGVVDDSQLPKDRFSAERLKGVDSTLKIQPAKLEDSAVYLCASSLVPNLATSYEQYFGPGTRLTVT.